The 17 T cell receptor beta chains below were found in one sample sequenced in a study of T cell changes during pregnancy in multiple sclerosis. Measured with immunoSEQ multiplex PCR; TCRdb has only the in-frame clones, and not every one. The data contain tens of thousands of clones, 90% to 95% of them singletons. The input for sequencing was CD4+ T cells from peripheral blood mononuclear cells, taken after pregnancy. The receptors derive from a female donor with multiple sclerosis, enrolled in a pregnancy study.

V and J are TRBV28 and TRBJ2-3, with 9 bases lining up with TRBD1. The CDR3 has 17 amino acids. The germline V gene encodes CDR1 MDHEN and CDR2 SYDVKM. The J segment lost 1 base and the V segment lost 4 bases, leaving 9 bases of the junction unmatched. CDR3 in amino acids: CASSSSQGARGTDTQYF. The DNA of the CDR3 is TGTGCCAGCAGTTCCTCACAGGGGGCGCGGGGCACAGATACGCAGTATTTT.

The rearrangement links TRBV10-1 to TRBJ2-1; TRBD2 matches at 9 bases. V was clipped by 9 bases and J by 0 bases; unmatched bases: 12. CDR3 size: 17 residues. Germline lookup yields CDR1 WNHNN and CDR2 SYGVQD (reference sequence). The CDR3 DNA reads TGCGCCAGGCCGGGGACTAGCCCTAGGAGCTCCTACAATGAGCAGTTCTTC. It yields the protein CARPGTSPRSSYNEQFF.

The chain has TRBV29-1 and TRBJ2-1, with 9 bases matching TRBD1. This CDR3 spans 11 amino acids. The J segment lost 10 bases and the V segment lost 6 bases, leaving 4 bases of the junction unmatched. Germline values: CDR1 SQVTM, CDR2 ANQGSEA. The CDR3 DNA reads as TGCAGCGTCGCCGGGACAGGGGAGCAGTTCTTC. Translation gives CSVAGTGEQFF.

The V call is TRBV19, the J call TRBJ2-1, with 10 positions matching TRBD2. CDR3 length: 15 amino acids. V shed 7 bases and J 6 bases; nucleotides not matched to a gene: 9. Per the germline V gene, CDR1 is LNHDA and CDR2 is SQIVND (reference sequence). The CDR3 DNA is TGTGCCAGTATCCAAAGCGGGAGGGCCATCAATGAGCAGTTCTTC. Encoded protein: CASIQSGRAINEQFF.

This sequence joins TRBV5-4 and TRBJ2-5, with a tentative D call TRBD2 (5 bases). The end of the DNA aligns better with TRBJ2-7, so the J call may be wrong. CDR3 length equals 15 residues. The V gene's germline CDR1 is SGHNT and CDR2 YYREEE (reference sequence). CDR3 nucleotide sequence: TGTGCCAGCAGCTTGGGGGAAGGGAGCTCCTACGAGCAGTACTTC. Amino acid sequence: CASSLGEGSSYEQYF.

V is TRBV29-1 and J is TRBJ2-3, with 7 bases matching TRBD2. This CDR3 has 17 amino acids. Germline V gives CDR1 SQVTM, CDR2 ANQGSEA. V dropped 3 bases and J dropped 3; count of bases not matched to a gene: 15. The CDR3 loop reads CSVDGLGKRDFTDTQYF. The CDR3 DNA follows: TGCAGCGTTGATGGGCTCGGGAAGCGGGACTTTACAGATACGCAGTATTTT.

This clone was recorded once. This sequence joins TRBV19 and TRBJ2-7, with 8 bases lining up with TRBD2. CDR3 length: 14 residues. J gave up 2 bases and V 3 bases, and 3 bases lay outside the gene matches. Per germline, CDR1 LNHDA and CDR2 SQIVND (reference sequence). CDR3 in amino acids: CASSIREGTYEQYF. Written as DNA, the CDR3 is TGTGCCAGTAGTATCCGGGAGGGAACCTACGAGCAGTACTTC.

This chain connects TRBV7-9 to TRBJ2-7; D uncertain. Trimming took 4 bases from V and 2 from J, leaving 6 bases between them. The CDR3 is 12 amino acids. The germline CDR1 and CDR2 sequences are SEHNR and FQNEAQ (reference sequence). The CDR3 reads CASSSSAYEQYF. The CDR3 DNA is TGTGCCAGCAGCTCCAGTGCCTACGAGCAGTACTTC. Looking up the rest from reference TRBV7-9 and TRBJ2-7 gives the full variable domain: DTGVSQNPRHKITKRGQNVTFRCDPISEHNRLYWYRQTLGQGPEFLTYFQNEAQLEKSRLLSDRFSAERPKGSFSTLEIQRTEQGDSAMYLCASSSSAYEQYFGPGTRLTVT.

The CDR3 bases are TGTGCCATCAGTGAGCCGTTCTACGAGCAGTACTTC. Amino acid sequence: CAISEPFYEQYF. The V gene is TRBV10-3, the J gene TRBJ2-7; D remains unclear. CDR1 is ENHRY, CDR2 SYGVKD, per germline. The CDR3 covers 12 residues. V dropped 2 bases and J dropped 3 bases, with 5 bases sitting between them.

The chain joins TRBV25-1 to TRBJ2-7, with TRBD1 identical over 7 bases. Trimming cost V 5 bases and J 6 bases; bases outside gene matches: 7. Germline CDR1 is MGHDK and CDR2 is SYGVNS. The CDR3 sequence is 13 residues long. The CDR3 sequence: CASSSTQGVEQYF. CDR3 DNA: TGTGCCAGCAGTTCGACTCAGGGGGTCGAGCAGTACTTC.

The rearrangement joins TRBV27 to TRBJ1-3; D is unclear. The CDR3 covers 14 residues. V was pared by 5 bases and J by 4 bases, with 12 bases between. In germline, CDR1 is MNHEY, CDR2 SMNVEV (reference sequence). The CDR3 nucleotides are TGTGCCAGCAGTCCCACTAACCCGGGAAACACCATATATTTT. Translated: CASSPTNPGNTIYF.

This chain links TRBV7-2 with TRBJ2-3; 8 nucleotides align to TRBD2. The CDR3 loop spans 15 amino acids. The V segment lost 5 bases and the J segment 3 bases; nucleotides outside the gene matches: 7. Looked up from germline, CDR1 is SGHTA and CDR2 is FQGNSA. CDR3 sequence: CASSLPGLDTDTQYF. The CDR3 nucleotides are TGTGCCAGCAGCCTCCCGGGACTAGATACAGATACGCAGTATTTT. Complete variable domain (other parts from reference TRBV7-2 and TRBJ2-3): GAGVSQSPSNKVTEKGKDVELRCDPISGHTALYWYRQSLGQGLEFLIYFQGNSAPDKSGLPSDRFSAERTGGSVSTLTIQRTQQEDSAVYLCASSLPGLDTDTQYFGPGTRLTVL.

The chain is built from TRBV10-3 and TRBJ1-4, with 7 bases lining up with TRBD1. The V segment lost 10 bases and the J segment 4 bases; nucleotides outside the gene matches: 9. The CDR3 has 14 residues. Per the germline V gene, CDR1 is ENHRY and CDR2 is SYGVKD. The CDR3 DNA follows: TGTGCCACGAACCAGGGGGTTCTTAATGAAAAACTGTTTTTT. This gives the protein CATNQGVLNEKLFF.

The chain has TRBV29-1 and TRBJ2-1; 7 bases map to TRBD1. CDR1 and CDR2 from the germline V gene are SQVTM and ANQGSEA. CDR3 length: 15 residues. The trim removed 4 bases at V and 5 bases at J, leaving 11 bases unmatched. This CDR3 is CSVALGQGDHNEQFF. The CDR3 DNA reads as TGCAGCGTTGCCCTGGGGCAGGGGGATCACAATGAGCAGTTCTTC.

This chain joins TRBV29-1 and TRBJ2-7; 9 bases fit TRBD2. J lost 4 bases, V lost 3 bases, and 4 bases had no gene match. Germline V gives CDR1 SQVTM, CDR2 ANQGSEA. The length of the CDR3 is 13 residues. The CDR3 region has the DNA TGCAGCGTTGAGCCTAGCGGGACTTACGAGCAGTACTTC. Translating gives CSVEPSGTYEQYF.

This chain uses TRBV6-5 with TRBJ2-3; 8 nucleotides align to TRBD2. Germline V CDR1 and CDR2: MNHEY, SVGAGI. The J segment lost 4 bases and the V segment lost 5 bases, leaving 5 bases of the junction unmatched. This CDR3 is 14 amino acids long. The CDR3 DNA reads TGTGCCAGCAGTGACAGCGGGAGCGCAGATACGCAGTATTTT. It codes for CASSDSGSADTQYF.

This clone was picked up a small number of times. The sample holds other DNA sequences that translate to the same CDR3. The chain has TRBV30 and TRBJ1-5; D may be TRBD1 (6 bases). The V end lost 2 bases, the J end lost 5 bases, and 13 bases lay between the germline ends. The germline V gene encodes CDR1 GTSNPN and CDR2 SVGIG (reference sequence). This CDR3 is built from 14 residues. CDR3 nucleotide sequence: TGTGCCTGGAGTCAGGGGTTGGGCGATCAGCCCCAGCATTTT. Translation: CAWSQGLGDQPQHF.